One sample yielded the 18 T cell receptor beta chains listed below, sequenced in a study of OX40 agonist ivuxolimab in advanced cancers. The library relied on the immunoSEQ multiplex PCR assay. TCRdb took over this immuneACCESS table, retaining in-frame rearrangements with V and J assigned. Such tables are incomplete; in checked studies, under half of the missing clones stem from an unresolved V gene, and the remainder is unexplained. The sample table records some 74,000 clones; roughly four fifths of these occur just once. More than 4.5% of the sample is taken by the ten largest. The sequences come from CD4+ or CD8+ T cells sorted from blood, collected in a trial of the OX40 agonist ivuxolimab. The receptors stem from an adult with an advanced solid tumor such as melanoma, head and neck, liver or kidney cancer.

The chain carries TRBV18 and TRBJ2-1, with a possible D match to TRBD1 (6 bases). This CDR3 region has 16 residues. CDR1 KGHSH and CDR2 LQKENI come from the germline V gene. With 1 base removed from V and 6 bases from J, the gap between germline ends came to 16 bases. CDR3 amino acids: CASSPLGQGLSNEQFF. CDR3 in DNA: TGTGCCAGCTCACCACTGGGACAAGGGCTTTCCAATGAGCAGTTCTTC. Together with reference TRBV18 and TRBJ2-1, the CDR3 gives the full variable domain: NAGVMQNPRHLVRRRGQEARLRCSPMKGHSHVYWYRQLPEEGLKFMVYLQKENIIDESGMPKERFSAEFPKEGPSILRIQQVVRGDSAAYFCASSPLGQGLSNEQFFGPGTRLTVL.

The chain combines TRBV4-3 with TRBJ2-2, with D perhaps matching TRBD1 (5 bases). Germline loops: CDR1 LGHNA, CDR2 YSLEER. V was clipped by 0 bases and J by 5 bases, with 16 bases between them. The CDR3 consists of 17 residues. The CDR3 DNA reads as TGCGCCAGCAGCCAAGAGGGGCCACGGTCCTTTACCGGGGAGCTGTTTTTT. Its protein product is CASSQEGPRSFTGELFF.

The rearrangement joins TRBV7-6 to TRBJ1-1, with 7 bases that match TRBD1. V lost 5 bases and J lost 4; bases outside the gene matches: 10. Per germline, CDR1 SGHVS and CDR2 FNYEAQ. CDR3 length: 15 residues. CDR3 DNA sequence: TGTGCCAGCAGCGCTAAACAGGGGCTTGGCACTGAAGCTTTCTTT. It yields the protein CASSAKQGLGTEAFF.

The chain carries TRBV9 and TRBJ2-3, with D possibly matching TRBD1 (6 bases). Trimming cost V 3 bases and J 4 bases, with 9 bases left between them. This CDR3 has 13 amino acids. The germline CDR1 and CDR2 sequences are SGDLS and YYNGEE. CDR3 region: CASSAGAPDTQYF. DNA of the CDR3: TGTGCCAGCAGCGCAGGGGCCCCAGATACGCAGTATTTT. The full variable domain, rest sourced from reference TRBV9 and TRBJ2-3, is DSGVTQTPKHLITATGQRVTLRCSPRSGDLSVYWYQQSLDQGLQFLIQYYNGEERAKGNILERFSAQQFPDLHSELNLSSLELGDSALYFCASSAGAPDTQYFGPGTRLTVL.

J is TRBJ2-7 and V is TRBV29-1, with D possibly being TRBD1 (6 bases). V was pared by 0 bases and J by 2 bases, with 14 bases between. Per germline, CDR1 SQVTM and CDR2 ANQGSEA. The CDR3 consists of 15 residues. CDR3 nucleotides: TGCAGCGTTGAAGACCGAGGACAGAAAGCCTACGAGCAGTACTTC. It translates to CSVEDRGQKAYEQYF.

The J gene is TRBJ2-1, the V gene TRBV29-1; D is tentatively TRBD1 or TRBD2 (5 bases each). The CDR3 has 13 amino acids. Trimming removed 6 bases at V and 4 bases at J, with 13 bases between. Germline CDR1 is SQVTM and CDR2 is ANQGSEA. The CDR3 is CSVAGTLYNEQFF. As DNA, the CDR3 is TGCAGCGTAGCCGGGACCCTATACAATGAGCAGTTCTTC.

The chain is built from TRBV7-8 and TRBJ2-7, with D unclear. Trimming removed 5 bases at V and 0 bases at J, with 11 bases between. Germline-derived CDR1 and CDR2 are SGHVS and FQNEAQ. The CDR3 covers 14 residues. CDR3 in amino acids: CASSLTASSYEQYF. The CDR3 DNA sequence: TGTGCCAGCAGCCTAACGGCGAGCTCCTACGAGCAGTACTTC.

V gene TRBV19 combines with J gene TRBJ2-1, with unresolved D. Germline CDR1 LNHDA, CDR2 SQIVND (reference sequence). The CDR3 extends over 12 amino acids. Trimming stripped 1 base from V and 14 bases from J, with 12 bases between. The CDR3 reads CASSIGSSQKFF. The DNA of the CDR3 is TGTGCCAGTAGTATAGGGTCTAGTCAGAAGTTCTTC.

The chain carries TRBV27 and TRBJ2-1; TRBD2 matches at 11 bases. CDR3 length: 16 amino acids. Germline V CDR1 and CDR2: MNHEY, SMNVEV (reference sequence). J was trimmed by 6 bases and V by 1 base; bases with no gene match: 5. This CDR3 is CASSLFGTSGRNEQFF. The CDR3 DNA reads TGTGCCAGCAGTTTATTCGGGACTAGCGGACGCAATGAGCAGTTCTTC.

The V gene is TRBV19, the J gene TRBJ1-2; D uncertain. The CDR3 extends over 13 amino acids. V lost 2 bases and J 6 bases, leaving 10 bases between the germline ends. Germline V lookup: CDR1 LNHDA, CDR2 SQIVND (reference sequence). CDR3 DNA sequence: TGTGCCAGTAGTATAAGACTGAGAGATGGCTACACCTTC. Encoded protein: CASSIRLRDGYTF.

The count of this clone is one. The chain employs TRBV11-2 and TRBJ1-5, with D unclear. CDR1 SGHAT and CDR2 FQNNGV come from the germline V gene. Trimming left V 2 bases short and J 6 bases short, with 5 bases between. There are 12 residues in the CDR3. For the CDR3, the DNA is TGTGCCAGCAGCTTATTAGGTCAGCCCCAGCATTTT. It translates to CASSLLGQPQHF.

The sample holds one count of this clone. The chain carries TRBV5-6 and TRBJ2-7, with TRBD1 matching 7 bases. Germline assignment: CDR1 SGHDT and CDR2 YYEEEE. This CDR3 comprises 14 residues. Trimming removed 5 bases from V and 2 bases from J; junction bases left unmatched: 7. The DNA for the CDR3 is TGTGCCAGCAGGTATCGACAGGGAGCCTACGAGCAGTACTTC. It encodes CASRYRQGAYEQYF. Based on the CDR3 plus reference TRBV5-6 and TRBJ2-7, the full variable domain is DAGVTQSPTHLIKTRGQQVTLRCSPKSGHDTVSWYQQALGQGPQFIFQYYEEEERQRGNFPDRFSGHQFPNYSSELNVNALLLGDSALYLCASRYRQGAYEQYFGPGTRLTVT.

This chain links TRBV28 with TRBJ1-2, with a tentative D call TRBD1 (5 bases). CDR1 is MDHEN, CDR2 SYDVKM, per germline. V was cut by 3 bases and J by 4 bases, with 21 bases left in between. CDR3 length: 17 amino acids. The CDR3 reads CASSFISSGRGSYGYTF. CDR3 nucleotides: TGTGCCAGCAGTTTCATATCTTCAGGGAGAGGGAGCTATGGCTACACCTTC.

The rearrangement links TRBV4-1 to TRBJ2-1, with 9 bases identical to TRBD2. V lost 4 bases, J lost 5 bases, and 3 bases stayed unmatched. The CDR3 has 14 amino acids. CDR1 is MGHRA, CDR2 YSYEKL, per germline. DNA for the CDR3: TGCGCCAGCAGCCCGCAGCGGGGGGACAATGAGCAGTTCTTC. It codes for CASSPQRGDNEQFF.

The rearrangement uses TRBV7-8 and TRBJ2-1; 8 nucleotides match TRBD2. The CDR3 extends over 15 amino acids. Germline V gene data show CDR1 as SGHVS and CDR2 as FQNEAQ. The V segment lost 3 bases and the J segment 10 bases; nucleotides outside the gene matches: 11. The CDR3 here is CASSFSGNPPREQFF. The CDR3 region has the DNA TGTGCCAGCAGCTTTAGCGGGAATCCCCCCAGGGAGCAGTTCTTC. Based on the CDR3 plus reference TRBV7-8 and TRBJ2-1, the full variable domain is GAGVSQSPRYKVAKRGQDVALRCDPISGHVSLFWYQQALGQGPEFLTYFQNEAQLDKSGLPSDRFFAERPEGSVSTLKIQRTQQEDSAVYLCASSFSGNPPREQFFGPGTRLTVL.

The V gene is TRBV9, the J gene TRBJ2-1, with D possibly TRBD1 on 6 matching bases. V gave up 6 bases and J gave up 3 bases, with 13 bases separating them. Germline V CDR1 and CDR2: SGDLS, YYNGEE. The CDR3 has 14 amino acids. CDR3 DNA: TGTGCCAGCAATACAGGGTATCGCTACAATGAGCAGTTCTTC. Its translation is CASNTGYRYNEQFF. Variable domain in full (rest from reference TRBV9 and TRBJ2-1): DSGVTQTPKHLITATGQRVTLRCSPRSGDLSVYWYQQSLDQGLQFLIQYYNGEERAKGNILERFSAQQFPDLHSELNLSSLELGDSALYFCASNTGYRYNEQFFGPGTRLTVL.

This clone was counted a single time. This rearrangement joins TRBV9 to TRBJ2-5; 8 nucleotides match TRBD1. The CDR3 runs to 14 residues. The ends lost 3 bases at V and 5 bases at J; junction bases unmatched: 6. Germline V CDR1 and CDR2: SGDLS, YYNGEE. CDR3 coding DNA: TGTGCCAGCAGCGAATCGACAGGGGTGGAGACCCAGTACTTC. As protein: CASSESTGVETQYF.

J is TRBJ2-7 and V is TRBV6-5; D assignment may be TRBD1 or TRBD2 (5 bases each). The CDR3 loop spans 14 amino acids. V gave up 1 base and J gave up 3 bases, with 10 bases separating them. Looked up from germline, CDR1 is MNHEY and CDR2 is SVGAGI. CDR3 protein: CASSYWGPHYEQYF. In DNA form, the CDR3 reads TGTGCCAGCAGTTACTGGGGACCCCACTACGAGCAGTACTTC.